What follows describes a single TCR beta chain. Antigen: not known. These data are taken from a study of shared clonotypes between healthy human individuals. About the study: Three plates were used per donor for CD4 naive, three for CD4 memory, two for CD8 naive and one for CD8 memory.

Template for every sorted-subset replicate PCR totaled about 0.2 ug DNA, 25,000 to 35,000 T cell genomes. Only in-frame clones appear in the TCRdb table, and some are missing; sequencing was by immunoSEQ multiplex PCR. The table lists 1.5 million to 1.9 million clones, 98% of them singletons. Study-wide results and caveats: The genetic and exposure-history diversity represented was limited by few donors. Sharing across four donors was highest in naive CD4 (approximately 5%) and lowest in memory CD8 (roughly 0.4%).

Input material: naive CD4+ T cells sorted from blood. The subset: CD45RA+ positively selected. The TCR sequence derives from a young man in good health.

CDR3 sequence reads: CASSPHTGAGGSQPQHF. The CDR3 DNA follows: TGTGCCAGCAGTCCACACACCGGGGCCGGGGGCTCTCAGCCCCAGCATTTT. V gene TRBV28 combines with J gene TRBJ1-5; maybe TRBD1 (6 bases). This CDR3 is built from 17 residues. The V gene's germline CDR1 is MDHEN and CDR2 SYDVKM. V gave up 5 bases and J gave up 6 bases, with 23 bases separating them.